A selection of T cell receptor beta chains follows, all from one sample in a study of vaccination effects on CD4 cells after COVID-19. No antigen has been identified for these receptors. Clones were read by immunoSEQ multiplex PCR, and TCRdb kept only the in-frame ones, dropping some. The sample has some 20,000 clones, about 70% seen once. The sample consisted of CD4+ T cells from PBMCs cultured with HCoV-229E spike peptides, taken before COVID-19 vaccination. The receptors derive from a human donor who received a COVID-19 vaccine. Each CDR3 is given without its conserved first and last residue.

v_call,j_call,cdr3_aa
TRBV19,TRBJ2-2,ASSMGQGWSGELF
TRBV5-5,TRBJ2-5,ASVFRGPGETQY
TRBV27,TRBJ2-7,ASSPIAGRGGEQY
TRBV19,TRBJ1-6,ASSIGPGPNSPLH
TRBV6-6,TRBJ1-6,ASSDQGTGWDPLH
TRBV11-2,TRBJ1-3,ASSLVRHSGNTIY
TRBV9,TRBJ1-6,ASSPTLDREGSPLH
TRBV2,TRBJ2-1,ASSGLAGGRSSGF
TRBV27,TRBJ1-3,ASRQGAGNTIY
TRBV21-1,TRBJ2-6,ASPRGPTPSPSGANVLT
TRBV10-3,TRBJ2-6,AAWGESGANVLT